These T cell receptor beta chains were read from a single sample in a study of a mutant IDH1 vaccine in newly diagnosed glioma. Sequencing used immunoSEQ multiplex PCR; TCRdb keeps in-frame clones, though not all of them. Here the sample spans 55,000 to 70,000 clones, 60% to 85% being singletons. The material was PBMCs, obtained from a glioma patient treated with radiotherapy, temozolomide or both. All receptors come from a man aged 45-60 years with glioma. The CDR3 runs from the conserved cysteine through the conserved F or W. Each record gives: V gene, D gene, J gene, clone size, CDR3 DNA, CDR3 protein. D genes are given only for firm matches. Rows give clone size only sometimes, using once, few, many, or a class for an expanded clone.

>TRBV4-2|TRBD1|TRBJ2-7|-
TGTGCCAGCAGCCAAGAGATGGGACAGGGGGCCCACGAGCAGTACTTC
CASSQEMGQGAHEQYF
>TRBV5-6|TRBD1|TRBJ2-5|-
TGTGCCAGCAGCAAGGACAGGGGCCAAGAGACCCAGTACTTC
CASSKDRGQETQYF
>TRBV27|TRBD2|TRBJ2-1|-
TGTGCCAGCAGTTTATCTGGGACTAGCGGAACGAGCTCCTACAATGAGCAGTTCTTC
CASSLSGTSGTSSYNEQFF
>TRBV2|-|TRBJ1-1|-
TGTGCCAGCAGTGAGGGGGCTATGAACACTGAAGCTTTCTTT
CASSEGAMNTEAFF
>TRBV19|TRBD1|TRBJ2-6|-
TGTGCCAGTAGAGTTACAGGGGGCGCATCAGGGGCCAACGTCCTGACTTTC
CASRVTGGASGANVLTF
>TRBV15|-|TRBJ2-5|-
TGTGCCACCAGCGGGAGCCCCTCTTTGGGACAAGAGACCCAGTACTTC
CATSGSPSLGQETQYF
>TRBV30|TRBD1|TRBJ2-4|-
TGTGCCTGGGACAGGGATGGACACCATCCTATAGCCAAAAACATTCAGTACTTC
CAWDRDGHHPIAKNIQYF
>TRBV30|-|TRBJ1-5|-
TGTGCCTGGAGTGTTAGGCACAATCAGCCCCAGCATTTT
CAWSVRHNQPQHF
>TRBV5-6|-|TRBJ2-1|-
TGTGCCAGCAGCTTGGGGGGCCTGAGGTTGGAGCAGTTCTTC
CASSLGGLRLEQFF
>TRBV6-1|TRBD1|TRBJ2-7|few
TGTGCCAGCTTTCAGGGGGCCCCTAAACGCTACGAGCAGTACTTC
CASFQGAPKRYEQYF
>TRBV29-1|TRBD1|TRBJ2-3|once
TGCAGCGTTGTGGGAGCCGGGACAGGTATTGGGTTTGGCACAGATACGCAGTATTTT
CSVVGAGTGIGFGTDTQYF
>TRBV27|TRBD2|TRBJ2-7|-
TGTGCCAGCAGTTTTGGACTAGCGGGGGGTCACTACGAGCAGTACTTC
CASSFGLAGGHYEQYF
>TRBV30|-|TRBJ2-2|few
TGTGCCCTACCGGGGGGCCACACCGGGGAGCTGTTTTTT
CALPGGHTGELFF
>TRBV4-1|-|TRBJ1-6|-
TGCGCCAGCAGCCAAACCTACTTTAATTCACCCCTCCACTTT
CASSQTYFNSPLHF
>TRBV2|-|TRBJ1-2|-
TGTGCCAGCAGTGAAGATCTATCGGCAGCTAACTATGGCTACACCTTC
CASSEDLSAANYGYTF
>TRBV7-6|TRBD1|TRBJ2-1|-
TGTGCCAGCAGCCTCATGGGGGCAGGGGGTCTTTCTGGGAATGAGCAGTTCTTC
CASSLMGAGGLSGNEQFF
>TRBV10-3|-|TRBJ2-1|-
TGTGCCATCAGTGGGGCAGACATAAACAATGAGCAGTTCTTC
CAISGADINNEQFF
>TRBV13|TRBD2|TRBJ2-7|-
TGTGCCAGCAGCTTAGGGACTAGCGGGGGATACGGGCAGTACTTC
CASSLGTSGGYGQYF
>TRBV5-1|TRBD1|TRBJ2-7|-
TGCGCCAGCAGCGCAACCGGGACAGGGAGCGAGCAGTACTTC
CASSATGTGSEQYF
>TRBV5-8|-|TRBJ2-7|once
TGTGCCAGCAGCTTGGAACGACTTGGATACGAGCAGTACTTC
CASSLERLGYEQYF
>TRBV18|TRBD1|TRBJ2-7|-
TGTGCCAGCTCACCCGGCAGGGGGCCGTACGAGCAGTACTTC
CASSPGRGPYEQYF
>TRBV25-1|-|TRBJ1-2|-
TGTGCCAGCAGTACCGGGGGCTCCAACTATGGCTACACCTTC
CASSTGGSNYGYTF
>TRBV18|TRBD2|TRBJ2-5|few
TGTGCCAGCTCAGAGGCGGGGGTACAAGAGACCCAGTACTTC
CASSEAGVQETQYF
>TRBV5-4|-|TRBJ1-1|-
TGTGCCAGCAGCTTGGCCCTAGGGGCAGCGGACACTGAAGCTTTCTTT
CASSLALGAADTEAFF
>TRBV5-1|-|TRBJ1-4|-
TGCGCCAGCAGCCAGCGGGGGCAGGGACGAGAAAAACTGTTTTTT
CASSQRGQGREKLFF
>TRBV19|TRBD2|TRBJ2-7|-
TGTGCCAGTAGTAGCGGGGGAACCTACGAGCAGTACTTC
CASSSGGTYEQYF
>TRBV7-9|-|TRBJ1-1|-
TGTGCCAGCAGCTTAGAGGGTGCTGAAGCTTTCTTT
CASSLEGAEAFF
>TRBV7-2|TRBD2|TRBJ2-5|-
TGTGCCAGCAGCTTGAGAAGCGGGGGCTTCGAGACCCAGTACTTC
CASSLRSGGFETQYF
>TRBV25-1|-|TRBJ2-5|-
TGTGCCAGCCAGACACAAGAGACCCAGTACTTC
CASQTQETQYF
>TRBV28|TRBD1|TRBJ1-4|-
TGTGCCTACGCCGCGACAGGGGATGAAAAACTGTTTTTT
CAYAATGDEKLFF
>TRBV10-3|-|TRBJ1-1|-
TGTGCCATAGAGAACAGGGTAGGGACTGAAGCTTTCTTT
CAIENRVGTEAFF
>TRBV6-1|-|TRBJ2-7|-
TGTGCCAGCAGTCCCGGGGATCGCGGGGAGCAGTACTTC
CASSPGDRGEQYF
>TRBV9|-|TRBJ2-3|-
TGTGCCAGCAACAGGGAGGTCAGCACAGATACGCAGTATTTT
CASNREVSTDTQYF
>TRBV29-1|TRBD2|TRBJ2-1|-
TGCAGCGCCCCCCCGCGGGGGGGTGGAGAGCAGTTCTTC
CSAPPRGGGEQFF
>TRBV5-1|TRBD1|TRBJ1-1|-
TGCGCCAGCAGCTTGTATGGACAGGGGGAGACTGAAGCTTTCTTT
CASSLYGQGETEAFF